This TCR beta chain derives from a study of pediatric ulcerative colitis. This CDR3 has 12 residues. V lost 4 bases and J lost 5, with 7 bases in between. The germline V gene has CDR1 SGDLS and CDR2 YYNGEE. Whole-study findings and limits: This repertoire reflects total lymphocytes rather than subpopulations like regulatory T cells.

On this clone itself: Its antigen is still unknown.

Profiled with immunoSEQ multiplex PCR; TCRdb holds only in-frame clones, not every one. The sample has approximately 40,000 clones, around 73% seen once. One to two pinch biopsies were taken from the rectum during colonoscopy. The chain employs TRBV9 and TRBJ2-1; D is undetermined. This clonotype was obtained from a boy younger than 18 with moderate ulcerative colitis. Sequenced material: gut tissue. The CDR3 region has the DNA TGTGCCAGCAGCCCTAGGAACAATGAGCAGTTCTTC. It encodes CASSPRNNEQFF. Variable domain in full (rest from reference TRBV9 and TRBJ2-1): DSGVTQTPKHLITATGQRVTLRCSPRSGDLSVYWYQQSLDQGLQFLIQYYNGEERAKGNILERFSAQQFPDLHSELNLSSLELGDSALYFCASSPRNNEQFFGPGTRLTVL.